Sequencing of this TCR beta chain was carried out in a study of cytomegalovirus exposure and HLA in healthy donors. The CDR3 spans 17 residues. Germline CDR1 SGHRS, CDR2 YFSETQ. V was pared by 5 bases and J by 2 bases, with 22 bases between. Concerning this clone itself: Its antigen remains unidentified.

A multiplex PCR was run with 60 Vbeta primers and 13 Jbeta primers. Generated by immunoSEQ multiplex PCR, the TCRdb table keeps only in-frame clones and is missing some. In the table there are roughly 140,000 clones, roughly 80% of which are singletons. Study findings and constraints: As was reported, the HLA-A and HLA-B alleles of most subjects were accurately predicted from TCR beta sequences. More than 15,000 TCR beta sequences were associated with HLA alleles at 0.05 false discovery rate in a later analysis.

The receptor was derived from a boy aged 2 to 10 in good health and CMV-seronegative. The chain carries TRBV5-1 and TRBJ1-2, with D perhaps TRBD1 (6 bases). The sample comprised PBMCs. The CDR3 DNA reads TGCGCCAGCAGTTGGGGACCGACAGGTTGGGTCAACTATGGCTACACCTTC. Protein product: CASSWGPTGWVNYGYTF.